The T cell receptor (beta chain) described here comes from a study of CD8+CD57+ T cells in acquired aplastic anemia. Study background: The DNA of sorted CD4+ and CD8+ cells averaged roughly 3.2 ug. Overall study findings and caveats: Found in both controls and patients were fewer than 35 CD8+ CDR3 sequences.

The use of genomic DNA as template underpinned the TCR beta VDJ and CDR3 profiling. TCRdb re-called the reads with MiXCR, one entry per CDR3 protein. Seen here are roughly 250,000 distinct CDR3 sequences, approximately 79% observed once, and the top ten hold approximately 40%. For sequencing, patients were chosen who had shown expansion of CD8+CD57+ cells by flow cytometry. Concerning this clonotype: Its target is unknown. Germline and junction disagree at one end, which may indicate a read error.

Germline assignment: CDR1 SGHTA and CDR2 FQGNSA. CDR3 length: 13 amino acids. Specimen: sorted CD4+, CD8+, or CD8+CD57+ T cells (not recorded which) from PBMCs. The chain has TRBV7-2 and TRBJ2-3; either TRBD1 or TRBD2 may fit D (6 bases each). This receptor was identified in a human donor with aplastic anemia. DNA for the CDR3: TGTGCCAGCGGGTACGGGGGCAGAGATAAGCAGTATTTT. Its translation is CASGYGGRDKQYF.